The clone carrying this T cell receptor (beta chain) was observed a few times. Its specificity is not known. The same CDR3 can be traced to other DNA sequences in this sample. The CDR3 extends over 11 amino acids. CDR1 is MNHNY and CDR2 is SVGAGI in the germline V gene (reference sequence). Trimming removed 0 bases from V and 5 bases from J, with 2 bases in between. Extracted RNA was reverse transcribed into cDNA, the sequencing template. The protocol was immunoSEQ multiplex PCR, while the TCRdb copy is restricted to in-frame clones and leaves out a portion. The data contain 100,000 to 150,000 clones, about 50% of them singletons. This specimen belongs to a study of CD8+ T cells in alopecia areata. The study, taken as a whole, reports: The study found TCR sharing across patients less clear than in mice, possibly for HLA reasons.

Sorting of CD4+ and CD8+ T cells was performed on PBMCs. The sample comprised NKG2D-low CD8+ T cells sorted from blood. This chain links TRBV6-6 with TRBJ2-7, with D unclear. This TCR was recovered from a human donor with alopecia areata. The CDR3 DNA is TGTGCCAGCAGTTACTCAGACGAGCAGTACTTC. It is translated as CASSYSDEQYF.